This entry lists 22 T cell receptor beta chains sequenced from one sample in a study of cytomegalovirus exposure and HLA in healthy donors. PCR amplification relied on 60 Vbeta primers (plus 13 Jbeta primers). Sequencing was performed with immunoSEQ multiplex PCR; in TCRdb, only in-frame clones are kept and a portion is missing. The table shows about 150,000 clones, with 66% occurring only once. Sequences were obtained from PBMCs. These receptors originate from an older woman in good health and CMV-seronegative.

V is TRBV19 and J is TRBJ2-2; no clear D. V was clipped by 5 bases and J by 0 bases, with 4 bases between them. The CDR3 has 13 amino acids. Germline V gene data show CDR1 as LNHDA and CDR2 as SQIVND (reference sequence). The CDR3 is CASSVTNTGELFF. DNA for the CDR3: TGTGCCAGTAGTGTTACGAACACCGGGGAGCTGTTTTTT.

The J gene is TRBJ1-3, the V gene TRBV6-1, with 8 nucleotides matching TRBD1. Germline CDR1 and CDR2: MNHNS and SASEGT. V was clipped by 5 bases and J by 0 bases; unmatched bases: 3. This CDR3 spans 15 amino acids. CDR3 in amino acids: CASSRQGLSGNTIYF. The DNA for the CDR3 is TGTGCCAGCAGTAGACAGGGGCTCTCTGGAAACACCATATATTTT.

This rearrangement joins TRBV7-2 to TRBJ1-5, with 7 bases fitting TRBD1. The CDR3 is made up of 15 amino acids. V was clipped by 1 base and J by 2 bases; unmatched bases: 2. Germline V gene sequence: CDR1 SGHTA, CDR2 FQGNSA. In DNA form, the CDR3 reads TGTGCCAGCAGCTTAGGAGGGGGCGGCAATCAGCCCCAGCATTTT. This sequence encodes CASSLGGGGNQPQHF.

The chain is built from TRBV5-8 and TRBJ2-2; 9 nucleotides line up with TRBD1. This CDR3 is built from 16 residues. Germline CDR1 SGHTS, CDR2 YDEGEE. The J segment lost 0 bases and the V segment lost 0 bases, leaving 0 bases of the junction unmatched. The CDR3 protein is CASSLGDRANTGELFF. The CDR3 nucleotides read TGTGCCAGCAGCTTGGGGGACAGGGCGAACACCGGGGAGCTGTTTTTT. Together with reference TRBV5-8 and TRBJ2-2, the CDR3 gives the full variable domain: EAGVTQSPTHLIKTRGQQATLRCSPISGHTSVYWYQQALGLGLQFLLWYDEGEERNRGNFPPRFSGRQFPNYSSELNVNALELEDSALYLCASSLGDRANTGELFFGEGSRLTVL.

This clone showed up just a few times. This chain links TRBV19 with TRBJ2-7; 8 nucleotides agree with TRBD2. Trimming cost V 4 bases and J 4 bases; bases outside gene matches: 12. The CDR3 has 16 amino acids. Germline CDR1 is LNHDA and CDR2 is SQIVND (reference sequence). DNA of the CDR3: TGTGCCAGTAGTAGGGGGCCTGCGGGGGGCGGGTACGAGCAGTACTTC. It encodes CASSRGPAGGGYEQYF.

This CDR3 reads CASSYALEQYF. The CDR3 DNA reads TGTGCCAGCAGTTACGCCCTAGAGCAGTATTTT. The chain uses TRBV6-5 and TRBJ2-3, with D unresolved. This CDR3 contains 11 residues. Germline V lookup: CDR1 MNHEY, CDR2 SVGAGI. V was shortened by 2 bases and J by 11 bases, with 8 bases between the two germline ends.

Of note for this clone: One end of the junction varies from germline; a read error may be responsible. V usage is TRBV6-1 and J usage is TRBJ1-1; 7 nucleotides align to TRBD1. The CDR3 is 15 residues long. Germline-derived CDR1 and CDR2 are MNHNS and SASEGT. In DNA form, the CDR3 reads TGCGCCAGCAGTGGGGGACAGAGGTTGAGCACTGAAGCTTTCTTT. Translating gives CASSGGQRLSTEAFF.

CDR3 region: CASRDTAGSYEQYF. The CDR3 DNA sequence: TGTGCCAGCAGGGACACGGCAGGGTCGTACGAGCAGTACTTC. J is TRBJ2-7 and V is TRBV28; TRBD1 is a possible D gene (5 bases). Germline V CDR1 and CDR2: MDHEN, SYDVKM. V lost 6 bases and J 4 bases, leaving 16 bases between the germline ends. This CDR3 comprises 14 residues.

V is TRBV19 and J is TRBJ1-5, with D perhaps matching TRBD1 (6 bases). Trimming left V 2 bases short and J 1 base short, with 9 bases between. The germline V gene has CDR1 LNHDA and CDR2 SQIVND (reference sequence). The CDR3 has 15 residues. The CDR3, as DNA: TGTGCCAGTAGTATAAGGCAGGGGAGCAATCAGCCCCAGCATTTT. It encodes CASSIRQGSNQPQHF.

The chain couples TRBV9 to TRBJ2-7; TRBD2 is a possible D gene (7 bases). This CDR3 has 13 residues. Trimming stripped 0 bases from V and 6 bases from J, with 10 bases between. Germline-derived CDR1 and CDR2 are SGDLS and YYNGEE. Here the CDR3 reads CASSVGGGVEQYF. In DNA form, the CDR3 reads TGTGCCAGCAGCGTAGGAGGGGGGGTCGAGCAGTACTTC.

The CDR3 bases are TGTGCCAGCAGTTTCCAGGGGGGAACCTACGAGCAGTACTTC. Residues: CASSFQGGTYEQYF. This chain joins TRBV2 and TRBJ2-7; maybe TRBD1 (7 bases). The germline V gene encodes CDR1 SNHLY and CDR2 FYNNEI. The CDR3 totals 14 residues. V lost 5 bases, J lost 2 bases, and 13 bases lay in between.

This sequence joins TRBV9 and TRBJ2-3; D unclear. CDR1 is SGDLS, CDR2 YYNGEE, per germline. With 0 bases removed from V and 2 bases from J, the gap between germline ends came to 10 bases. The CDR3 sequence is 15 residues long. CDR3 in amino acids: CASSVATVYTDTQYF. The DNA of the CDR3 is TGTGCCAGCAGCGTAGCTACCGTGTACACAGATACGCAGTATTTT.

This clone showed up just a few times. The rearrangement links TRBV15 to TRBJ1-2; TRBD1 is a possible D gene (5 bases). The length of the CDR3 is 16 residues. With 0 bases removed from V and 3 bases from J, the gap between germline ends came to 14 bases. From germline, CDR1 is LNHNV and CDR2 YYDKDF (reference sequence). CDR3 in DNA: TGTGCCACCAGCAGAGACTCGAAGGGGCTGGACTATGGCTACACCTTC. This codes for CATSRDSKGLDYGYTF.

V and J are TRBV4-3 and TRBJ1-6; D is possibly TRBD1 (5 bases). CDR3 length: 14 amino acids. Trimming stripped 0 bases from V and 8 bases from J, with 8 bases between. The germline V gene encodes CDR1 LGHNA and CDR2 YSLEER. Written as DNA, the CDR3 is TGCGCCAGCAGCCAAGATTTAGGGGATTCACCCCTCCACTTT. Its protein product is CASSQDLGDSPLHF.

The chain joins TRBV7-2 to TRBJ2-7; 9 bases map to TRBD2. CDR1 is SGHTA and CDR2 is FQGNSA in the germline V gene. The CDR3 extends over 12 amino acids. V shed 2 bases, J shed 13 bases, and the junction held 6 bases outside the gene matches. CDR3 DNA: TGTGCCAGCAGCTTAAGGGCGGGGGGGCAATACTTC. Amino acids: CASSLRAGGQYF.

Only a few counts were recorded for this clone. The V gene is TRBV5-3, the J gene TRBJ1-4; 9 bases fit TRBD1. TRBV5-3 is an open reading frame, and its role is uncertain. The CDR3 runs 17 residues. J lost 0 bases, V lost 2 bases, and 5 bases had no gene match. CDR3 nucleotide sequence: TGTGCCAGAAGCTTCCGCGACAGGGGGGCAACTAATGAAAAACTGTTTTTT. Translating gives CARSFRDRGATNEKLFF.

This chain uses TRBV27 with TRBJ2-3; possibly TRBD1 for D (6 bases). Per the germline V gene, CDR1 is MNHEY and CDR2 is SMNVEV (reference sequence). The CDR3 sequence is 15 residues long. V lost 2 bases and J lost 0, with 9 bases in between. This CDR3 is CASSLRQDSTDTQYF. CDR3 DNA sequence: TGTGCCAGCAGTTTACGACAGGATAGCACAGATACGCAGTATTTT.

V gene TRBV6-4 combines with J gene TRBJ1-2; TRBD1 matches 7 bases. The V gene end was trimmed by 2 bases and the J gene end by 2 bases; junction bases not matched to a gene: 5. The CDR3 runs to 15 residues. Germline V lookup: CDR1 MRHNA, CDR2 SNTAGT. CDR3 sequence reads: CASSDGTVGNYGYTF. The CDR3 nucleotides are TGTGCCAGCAGTGACGGGACAGTTGGCAACTATGGCTACACCTTC.

This clone was observed a few times. DNA for the CDR3: TGTGCCAGCAGCACACGACTAGGAGATACGCAGTATTTT. Translation gives CASSTRLGDTQYF. The rearrangement uses TRBV9 and TRBJ2-3; TRBD2 might be the D (6 bases). From germline, CDR1 is SGDLS and CDR2 YYNGEE. This CDR3 comprises 13 residues. V was pared by 4 bases and J by 5 bases, with 11 bases between.

The J gene is TRBJ1-2, the V gene TRBV7-2; D gene uncertain. The length of the CDR3 is 13 residues. Germline V gene sequence: CDR1 SGHTA, CDR2 FQGNSA. V was shortened by 3 bases and J by 3 bases, with 8 bases between the two germline ends. The CDR3 bases are TGTGCCAGCAGCTTGGTACGGGACTATGGCTACACCTTC. It codes for CASSLVRDYGYTF. The variable domain in full, completed from reference TRBV7-2 and TRBJ1-2, reads GAGVSQSPSNKVTEKGKDVELRCDPISGHTALYWYRQSLGQGLEFLIYFQGNSAPDKSGLPSDRFSAERTGGSVSTLTIQRTQQEDSAVYLCASSLVRDYGYTFGSGTRLTVV.

The chain employs TRBV2 and TRBJ2-3; the match to TRBD1 covers 9 bases. Germline values: CDR1 SNHLY, CDR2 FYNNEI. This CDR3 contains 15 residues. V shed 6 bases and J 3 bases; nucleotides not matched to a gene: 7. CDR3 in DNA: TGTGCCAGCAGACCCGGGACAGGGAGGACAGATACGCAGTATTTT. Translation gives CASRPGTGRTDTQYF.

The chain links TRBV4-3 to TRBJ1-3; D call uncertain. The V end lost 2 bases, the J end lost 0 bases, and 14 bases lay between the germline ends. The CDR3 extends over 17 amino acids. The germline gives CDR1 LGHNA, CDR2 YSLEER. The CDR3 DNA reads TGCGCCAGCAGCCAATTGGCCGGAGCCAACTCTGGAAACACCATATATTTT. It codes for CASSQLAGANSGNTIYF.